Each of the 29 T cell receptor beta chains below was sequenced from the same sample in a study of T cells in lung cancer brain metastases. TCRdb's copy holds only in-frame clones and misses some; the assay was immunoSEQ multiplex PCR. Found here are around 6,600 clones, roughly 85% of them singletons; the top ten hold 4.9%. Sequenced input: tumor tissue from the primary lung tumor. These receptors were taken from a man aged 50 or older with non-small cell lung cancer.

The chain combines TRBV6-1 with TRBJ1-1; D ambiguous. The CDR3 runs 13 residues. CDR1 is MNHNS, CDR2 SASEGT, per germline. Trimming took 2 bases from V and 2 from J, leaving 6 bases between them. CDR3: CASSEMGNTEAFF. CDR3 sequence (DNA): TGTGCCAGCAGTGAAATGGGAAACACTGAAGCTTTCTTT.

The chain links TRBV19 to TRBJ1-6; TRBD1 might be the D (5 bases). This CDR3 has 13 residues. The germline V gene has CDR1 LNHDA and CDR2 SQIVND (reference sequence). Between the trimmed V and J ends, which lost 7 bases and 10 bases, there was a span of 14 bases. The CDR3 bases are TGTGCCAGTAAGAGGGGCCCGGGGTCACCCCTCCACTTT. This sequence encodes CASKRGPGSPLHF.

This clone was detected once. V is TRBV5-8 and J is TRBJ1-2, with D hard to call. The ends were cut back, 2 bases at V and 4 bases at J, with 3 bases in the middle. This CDR3 has 11 residues. Germline CDR1 SGHTS, CDR2 YDEGEE. This CDR3 is CASSFLYGYTF. The CDR3 DNA is TGTGCCAGCAGCTTCCTCTATGGCTACACCTTC.

The V call is TRBV7-2, the J call TRBJ2-7; D is undetermined. With 5 bases removed from V and 3 bases from J, the gap between germline ends came to 11 bases. In germline, CDR1 is SGHTA, CDR2 FQGNSA. The CDR3 sequence is 13 residues long. DNA for the CDR3: TGTGCCAGCAGCCAACCTCAAGACTACGAGCAGTACTTC. As protein: CASSQPQDYEQYF.

V and J are TRBV6-6 and TRBJ2-5; 12 positions match TRBD2. CDR1 and CDR2 from the germline V gene are MNHNY and SVGAGI (reference sequence). Trimming took 4 bases from V and 1 from J; bases not matched to a gene: 4. The CDR3 spans 16 residues. In DNA form, the CDR3 reads TGTGCCAGCAGTTTCCCGGGACTAGCGGGCCAAGAGACCCAGTACTTC. It translates to CASSFPGLAGQETQYF.

J is TRBJ2-1 and V is TRBV5-1; D is ambiguous. The germline gives CDR1 SGHRS, CDR2 YFSETQ. The length of the CDR3 is 12 residues. The ends were cut back, 4 bases at V and 2 bases at J, with 4 bases in the middle. CDR3 residues: CASSPTYNEQFF. Here the CDR3 DNA reads TGCGCCAGCAGCCCGACCTACAATGAGCAGTTCTTC.

The chain is built from TRBV27 and TRBJ1-5; 7 bases match TRBD1. Germline loops: CDR1 MNHEY, CDR2 SMNVEV (reference sequence). This CDR3 is built from 15 residues. Losses at the gene ends were 6 bases for V and 2 bases for J; bases not matched to a gene: 7. The CDR3 nucleotides read TGTGCCAGCAGCTCCGACAGGGACGGCAATCAGCCCCAGCATTTT. Protein product: CASSSDRDGNQPQHF.

The gene calls are TRBV9 and TRBJ1-2, with 9 bases fitting TRBD1. The CDR3 contains 16 residues. V lost 3 bases, J lost 14 bases, and 20 bases stayed unmatched. Germline V lookup: CDR1 SGDLS, CDR2 YYNGEE. CDR3 DNA sequence: TGTGCCAGCAGCGCGAACCCGAGTCCGGGACAGGGCCTAGTAACCTTC. This gives the protein CASSANPSPGQGLVTF.

The V call is TRBV7-2, the J call TRBJ2-3; 7 bases are shared with TRBD2. Trimming cost V 5 bases and J 1 base; bases outside gene matches: 3. The CDR3 is made up of 14 amino acids. Germline-derived CDR1 and CDR2 are SGHTA and FQGNSA. The CDR3 DNA is TGTGCCAGCAGCAGACGGGGGGGCACAGATACGCAGTATTTT. This codes for CASSRRGGTDTQYF.

The chain has TRBV6-1 and TRBJ1-5, with D perhaps matching TRBD1 (5 bases). This CDR3 comprises 15 residues. Deletions cut 8 bases from V and 2 bases from J, with 16 bases between. Per germline, CDR1 MNHNS and CDR2 SASEGT. The DNA for the CDR3 is TGTGCCAGCTCAAACGGGGACGTGCGCAATCAGCCCCAGCATTTT. This translates into CASSNGDVRNQPQHF.

The chain uses TRBV9 and TRBJ1-1, with 8 positions matching TRBD1. The CDR3 consists of 16 residues. Trimming took 3 bases from V and 2 from J; bases not matched to a gene: 9. The germline V gene has CDR1 SGDLS and CDR2 YYNGEE. The CDR3: CASSARPGTGNTEAFF. The CDR3 DNA sequence: TGTGCCAGCAGCGCCCGACCCGGGACAGGTAACACTGAAGCTTTCTTT.

The chain has TRBV13 and TRBJ2-7; D is perhaps TRBD2 (5 bases). V was trimmed by 5 bases and J by 3 bases, leaving 14 bases between them. Germline CDR1 PRHDT, CDR2 FYEKMQ (reference sequence). CDR3 length: 14 amino acids. The CDR3 DNA reads TGTGCCAGCAGCCCTCCGGGAAGTCACTACGAGCAGTACTTC. This encodes CASSPPGSHYEQYF.

This chain uses TRBV7-3 with TRBJ1-1; D is unclear. Trimming cost V 2 bases and J 2 bases, with 6 bases left between them. Germline V CDR1 and CDR2: SGHTA, FQGTGA. The CDR3 runs 13 residues. The CDR3 loop reads CASSLFHNTEAFF. The CDR3 nucleotides read TGTGCCAGCAGCTTATTCCACAACACTGAAGCTTTCTTT.

The rearrangement joins TRBV6-1 to TRBJ1-2; D is uncertain. The V gene lost 4 bases and the J gene lost 0 bases, with 6 bases spanning the gap. Germline CDR1 and CDR2: MNHNS and SASEGT. CDR3 length: 13 amino acids. Written as DNA, the CDR3 is TGTGCCAGCAGTGCTACAGCTAACTATGGCTACACCTTC. Translating gives CASSATANYGYTF.

Note on this clone: Mismatch with germline at one junction end may stem from a read error. This chain connects TRBV5-4 to TRBJ1-2, with D unclear. There are 15 residues in the CDR3. The germline gives CDR1 SGHNT, CDR2 YYREEE (reference sequence). This CDR3 reads CVSSRSADKNYGYTF. CDR3 coding DNA: TGTGTCAGCTCCCGGTCAGCGGATAAAAACTATGGCTACACCTTC.

The rearrangement uses TRBV19 and TRBJ1-2; TRBD1 is a possible D gene (6 bases). Deletions cut 5 bases from V and 4 bases from J, with 14 bases between. From germline, CDR1 is LNHDA and CDR2 SQIVND (reference sequence). There are 14 residues in the CDR3. In nucleotides, the CDR3 is TGTGCCAGTAGTGATATCGGACAGCTCTATGGCTACACCTTC. It encodes CASSDIGQLYGYTF.

The chain combines TRBV5-1 with TRBJ2-3; 7 nucleotides match TRBD1. CDR1 and CDR2 from the germline V gene are SGHRS and YFSETQ. The CDR3 contains 14 residues. Germline trimming cut 2 bases from V and 1 base from J; bases unmatched to any gene: 1. This CDR3 is CASSFGQGTDTQYF. The CDR3 DNA reads TGCGCCAGCAGCTTTGGACAGGGCACAGATACGCAGTATTTT.

This clone was picked up one time. The gene calls are TRBV7-9 and TRBJ2-5; the match to TRBD1 covers 9 bases. The ends lost 5 bases at V and 5 bases at J; junction bases unmatched: 9. CDR1 and CDR2 (germline): SEHNR, FQNEAQ (reference sequence). The CDR3 length is 15 residues. The CDR3 spells CASSTGTGIWETQYF. Here the CDR3 DNA reads TGTGCCAGCAGCACCGGGACAGGGATTTGGGAGACCCAGTACTTC. Full variable domain (rest looked up from reference TRBV7-9 and TRBJ2-5): DTGVSQNPRHKITKRGQNVTFRCDPISEHNRLYWYRQTLGQGPEFLTYFQNEAQLEKSRLLSDRFSAERPKGSFSTLEIQRTEQGDSAMYLCASSTGTGIWETQYFGPGTRLLVL.

The CDR3 reads CASSQDSTWPEAFF. In DNA, the CDR3 is TGTGCCAGCAGCCAGGACAGTACTTGGCCTGAAGCTTTCTTT. This rearrangement joins TRBV5-6 to TRBJ1-1, with D possibly TRBD1 on 6 matching bases. The germline gives CDR1 SGHDT, CDR2 YYEEEE. V dropped 4 bases and J dropped 6 bases, with 16 bases sitting between them. This CDR3 region has 14 residues.

This chain joins TRBV7-9 and TRBJ2-7, with D perhaps TRBD1 (6 bases). V was clipped by 5 bases and J by 7 bases, with 18 bases between them. Germline V lookup: CDR1 SEHNR, CDR2 FQNEAQ (reference sequence). This CDR3 comprises 14 residues. The CDR3 reads CASSGTTGTREQYF. The CDR3 DNA reads TGTGCCAGCAGCGGTACTACAGGGACGCGGGAGCAGTACTTC.

This chain uses TRBV7-2 with TRBJ2-3, with TRBD1 matching 7 bases. The V gene's germline CDR1 is SGHTA and CDR2 FQGNSA. CDR3 length equals 11 residues. The CDR3 DNA is TGTACGAGGGGGCGCACAGATACGCAGTATTTT. Protein sequence: CTRGRTDTQYF.

The chain employs TRBV13 and TRBJ2-1, with TRBD2 identical over 9 bases. V trimming: 3 bases; J trimming: 16 bases; junction bases outside the gene matches: 16. CDR3 length: 15 residues. CDR1 PRHDT and CDR2 FYEKMQ come from the germline V gene (reference sequence). In nucleotides, the CDR3 is TGTGCCAGCAGCTTTCTGGCGGGGGGGCCGAGTTCCATATTCTTC. Translated: CASSFLAGGPSSIFF.

The CDR3 sequence is CASSPNSNQPQHF. The DNA for the CDR3 is TGTGCCAGCTCACCAAATTCCAATCAGCCCCAGCATTTT. The chain couples TRBV18 to TRBJ1-5; no clear D. Trimming shortened V by 2 bases and J by 3 bases, and 5 bases separated the two germline ends. This CDR3 is 13 amino acids long. Germline CDR1 is KGHSH and CDR2 is LQKENI.

This clone has a single count. The genes are TRBV7-8 and TRBJ2-2; 8 bases align to TRBD1. This CDR3 region has 16 residues. J gave up 5 bases and V 5 bases, and 10 bases lay outside the gene matches. Germline V CDR1 and CDR2: SGHVS, FQNEAQ. Here the CDR3 reads CASSPRPGQVTGELFF. In nucleotides, the CDR3 is TGTGCCAGCAGCCCCCGGCCGGGACAGGTGACCGGGGAGCTGTTTTTT.

Concerning this clone: This CDR3 is also generated by other DNA sequences in the sample. The chain employs TRBV11-2 and TRBJ2-7, with no clear D. The CDR3 contains 12 residues. Germline-derived CDR1 and CDR2 are SGHAT and FQNNGV. The germline V and J ends were trimmed by 1 base and 4 bases, with 5 bases remaining between them. The CDR3 protein is CASSLAAYEQYF. CDR3 coding DNA: TGTGCCAGCAGCTTAGCGGCGTACGAGCAGTACTTC.

Only a few counts were recorded for this clone. The genes are TRBV10-3 and TRBJ2-7, with 11 bases lining up with TRBD1. The germline CDR1 and CDR2 sequences are ENHRY and SYGVKD. With V trimmed by 4 bases and J by 3 bases, 5 bases remained unmatched. This CDR3 comprises 15 residues. CDR3 coding DNA: TGTGCCATCAGTGTGGGTGGGACAGGGGGCTACGAGCAGTACTTC. As protein: CAISVGGTGGYEQYF.

The rearrangement links TRBV30 to TRBJ2-5, with D maybe TRBD1 (5 bases). CDR1 is GTSNPN, CDR2 SVGIG, per germline (reference sequence). V lost 0 bases and J lost 2, with 10 bases in between. The CDR3 is made up of 14 amino acids. The CDR3 DNA reads as TGTGCCTGGAGTGTAGGGGTTGATCAAGAGACCCAGTACTTC. This encodes CAWSVGVDQETQYF.

The CDR3 region has the DNA TGTGCCAGCAGCTTAATGTCGAGGGGAATCGAGCAGTTCTTC. This sequence encodes CASSLMSRGIEQFF. The chain employs TRBV7-2 and TRBJ2-1; D possibly uses TRBD1 or TRBD2 (5 bases each). V lost 2 bases, J lost 10 bases, and 15 bases lay in between. CDR1 SGHTA and CDR2 FQGNSA come from the germline V gene. The CDR3 consists of 14 residues.

J is TRBJ1-4 and V is TRBV19; D remains unclear. Germline V gene lookup returns CDR1 LNHDA and CDR2 SQIVND (reference sequence). The CDR3 has 19 residues. V lost 5 bases to trimming and J lost 3 bases, with 25 bases between them. CDR3 nucleotides: TGTGCCAGTAGTCTCCGAATTCTGCAGGACCTGATGTCTAATGAAAAACTGTTTTTT. Its protein is CASSLRILQDLMSNEKLFF.